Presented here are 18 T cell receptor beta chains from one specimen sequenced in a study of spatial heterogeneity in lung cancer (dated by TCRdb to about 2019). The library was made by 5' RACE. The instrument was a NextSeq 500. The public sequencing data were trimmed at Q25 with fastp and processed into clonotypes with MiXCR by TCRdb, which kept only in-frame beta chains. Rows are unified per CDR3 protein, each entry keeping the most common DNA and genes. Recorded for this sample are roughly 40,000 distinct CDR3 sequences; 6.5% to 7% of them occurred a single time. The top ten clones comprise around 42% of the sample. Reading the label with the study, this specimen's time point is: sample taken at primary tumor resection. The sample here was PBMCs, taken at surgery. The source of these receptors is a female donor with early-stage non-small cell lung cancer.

Here the CDR3 reads CASSTVFAGELFF. The CDR3 bases are TGTGCCAGCAGTACAGTTTTCGCCGGGGAGCTGTTTTTT. The chain recombines TRBV7-2 with TRBJ2-2; D remains ambiguous. V lost 6 bases to trimming and J lost 6 bases, with 11 bases between them. CDR1 and CDR2 (germline): SGHTA, FQGNSA. This CDR3 has 13 residues.

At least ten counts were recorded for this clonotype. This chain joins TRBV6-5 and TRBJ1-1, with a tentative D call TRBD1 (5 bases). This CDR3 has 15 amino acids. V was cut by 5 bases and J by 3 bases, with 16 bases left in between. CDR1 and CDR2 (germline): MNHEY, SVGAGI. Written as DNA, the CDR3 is TGTGCCAGCAGTACATCCGCGGGGGGGGACACTGAAGCTTTCTTT. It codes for CASSTSAGGDTEAFF.

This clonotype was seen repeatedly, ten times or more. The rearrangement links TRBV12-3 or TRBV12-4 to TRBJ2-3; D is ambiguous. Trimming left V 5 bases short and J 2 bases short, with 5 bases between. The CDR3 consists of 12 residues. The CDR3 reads CASSHNTDTQYF. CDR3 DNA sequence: TGTGCCAGCAGTCACAACACAGATACGCAGTATTTT.

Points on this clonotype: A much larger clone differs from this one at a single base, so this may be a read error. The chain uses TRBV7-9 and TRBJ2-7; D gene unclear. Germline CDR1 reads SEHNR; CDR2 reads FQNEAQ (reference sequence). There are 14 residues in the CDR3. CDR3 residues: CASSLMTDSYGQYF. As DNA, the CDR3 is TGTGCCAGCAGCTTAATGACTGACTCCTACGGGCAGTACTTC.

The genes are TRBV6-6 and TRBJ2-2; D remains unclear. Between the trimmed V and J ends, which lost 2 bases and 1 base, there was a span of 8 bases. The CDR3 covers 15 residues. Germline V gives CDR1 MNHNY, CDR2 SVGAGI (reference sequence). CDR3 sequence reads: CASSYGLENTGELFF. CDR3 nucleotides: TGTGCCAGCAGTTACGGCCTCGAGAACACCGGGGAGCTGTTTTTT.

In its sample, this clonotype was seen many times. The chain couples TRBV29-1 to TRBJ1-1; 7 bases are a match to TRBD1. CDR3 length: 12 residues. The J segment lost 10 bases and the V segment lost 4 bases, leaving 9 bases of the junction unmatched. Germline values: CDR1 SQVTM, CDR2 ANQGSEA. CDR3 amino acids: CSVGGQASGAFF. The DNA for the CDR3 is TGCAGCGTTGGTGGACAGGCGTCGGGAGCTTTCTTT.

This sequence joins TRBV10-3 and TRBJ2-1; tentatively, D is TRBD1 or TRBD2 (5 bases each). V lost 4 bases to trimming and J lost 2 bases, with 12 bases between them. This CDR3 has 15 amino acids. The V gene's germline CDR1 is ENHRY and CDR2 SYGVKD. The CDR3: CAISGTGPTYNEQFF. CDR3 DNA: TGTGCCATCAGTGGGACGGGACCTACCTACAATGAGCAGTTCTTC.

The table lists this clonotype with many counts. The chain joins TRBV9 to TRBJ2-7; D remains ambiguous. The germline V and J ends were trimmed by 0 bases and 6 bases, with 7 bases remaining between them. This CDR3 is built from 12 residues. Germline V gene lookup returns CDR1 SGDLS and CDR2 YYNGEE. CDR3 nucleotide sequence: TGTGCCAGCAGCGTAGCGGGCCGCGAGCAGTACTTC. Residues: CASSVAGREQYF.

CDR3 coding DNA: TGCGCCAGCAGTCAGGACAGGGGGACCTCCTACGAGCAGTACTTC. Protein: CASSQDRGTSYEQYF. This rearrangement joins TRBV23-1 to TRBJ2-7; TRBD1 aligns across 10 bases. TRBV23-1 is an ORF; its function is uncertain. J lost 0 bases, V lost 3 bases, and 2 bases had no gene match. CDR3 length: 15 residues.

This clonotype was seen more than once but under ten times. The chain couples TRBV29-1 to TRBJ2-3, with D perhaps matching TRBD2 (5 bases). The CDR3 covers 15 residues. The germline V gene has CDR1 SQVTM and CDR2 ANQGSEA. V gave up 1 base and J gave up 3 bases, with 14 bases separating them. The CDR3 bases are TGCAGCGTTGAAGGGTATCGGCGCGGGACAGATACGCAGTATTTT. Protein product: CSVEGYRRGTDTQYF.

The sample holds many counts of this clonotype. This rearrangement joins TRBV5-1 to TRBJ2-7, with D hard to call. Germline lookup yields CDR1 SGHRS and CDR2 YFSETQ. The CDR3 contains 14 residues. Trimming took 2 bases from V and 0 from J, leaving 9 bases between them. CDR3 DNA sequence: TGCGCCAGCAGCTTTAACACCCACTCCTACGAGCAGTACTTC. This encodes CASSFNTHSYEQYF.

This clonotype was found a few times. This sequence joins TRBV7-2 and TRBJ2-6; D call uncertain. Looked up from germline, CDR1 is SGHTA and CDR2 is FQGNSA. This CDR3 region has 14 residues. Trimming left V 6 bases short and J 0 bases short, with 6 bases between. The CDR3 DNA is TGTGCCAGCAGTTTAAGCTCTGGGGCCAACGTCCTGACTTTC. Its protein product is CASSLSSGANVLTF.

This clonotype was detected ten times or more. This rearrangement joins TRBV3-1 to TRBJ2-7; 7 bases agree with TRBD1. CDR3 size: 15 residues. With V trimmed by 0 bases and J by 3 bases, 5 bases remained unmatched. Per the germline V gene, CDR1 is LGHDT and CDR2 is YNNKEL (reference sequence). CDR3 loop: CASSQDPGQSYEQYF. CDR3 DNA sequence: TGTGCCAGCAGCCAAGACCCGGGACAGAGCTACGAGCAGTACTTC.

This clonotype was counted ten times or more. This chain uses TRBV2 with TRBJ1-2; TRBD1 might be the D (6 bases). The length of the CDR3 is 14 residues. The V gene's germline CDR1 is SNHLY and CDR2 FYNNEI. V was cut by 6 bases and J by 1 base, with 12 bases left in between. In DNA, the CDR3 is TGTGCCAGCAGCAGAGGACAGATTAACTATGGCTACACCTTC. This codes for CASSRGQINYGYTF.

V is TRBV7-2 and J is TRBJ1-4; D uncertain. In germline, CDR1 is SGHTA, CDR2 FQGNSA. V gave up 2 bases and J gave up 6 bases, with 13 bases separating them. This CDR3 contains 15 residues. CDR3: CASSLNPLGYEKLFF. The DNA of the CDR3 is TGTGCCAGCAGCTTAAATCCTCTCGGGTATGAAAAACTGTTTTTT.

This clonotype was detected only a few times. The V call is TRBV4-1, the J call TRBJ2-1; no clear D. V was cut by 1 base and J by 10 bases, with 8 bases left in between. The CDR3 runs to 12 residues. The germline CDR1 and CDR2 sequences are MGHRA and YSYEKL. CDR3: CASSQVTEEQFF. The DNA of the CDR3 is TGCGCCAGCAGCCAAGTGACCGAGGAGCAGTTCTTC.

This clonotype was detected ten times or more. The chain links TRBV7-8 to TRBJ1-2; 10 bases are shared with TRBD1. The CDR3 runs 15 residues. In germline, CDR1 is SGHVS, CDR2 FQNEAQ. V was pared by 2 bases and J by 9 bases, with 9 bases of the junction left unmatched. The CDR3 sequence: CASSLSGTGDLSYTF. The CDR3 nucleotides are TGTGCCAGCAGCTTAAGCGGGACAGGGGATCTCAGCTACACCTTC.

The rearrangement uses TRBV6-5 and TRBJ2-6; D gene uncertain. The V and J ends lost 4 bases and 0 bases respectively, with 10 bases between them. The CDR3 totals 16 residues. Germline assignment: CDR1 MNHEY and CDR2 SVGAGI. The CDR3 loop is CASSSLLRSGANVLTF. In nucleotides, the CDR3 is TGTGCCAGCAGTTCCCTTCTGCGCTCTGGGGCCAACGTCCTGACTTTC.